The clone carrying this T cell receptor beta chain has only one observation. The V gene's germline CDR1 is LGHDT and CDR2 YNNKEL (reference sequence). This CDR3 comprises 15 residues. Trimming cost V 2 bases and J 6 bases, with 17 bases left between them. The data belong to a study of blood T cell repertoires in COVID-19. Participant-given clinical history determined each cohort assignment. The protocol was immunoSEQ multiplex PCR, while the TCRdb copy is restricted to in-frame clones and leaves out a portion. The sample lists more than 300,000 clones, 80% to 85% occurring once. Input material: PBMCs or T cells enriched from blood (not recorded which). The chain joins TRBV3-1 (or the pseudogene TRBV3-2) to TRBJ2-7; no reliable D call. This TCR came from a woman aged 45-60 years who had recovered from COVID-19. In nucleotides, the CDR3 is TGTGCCAGCAGCCAATCCCGGGTCCAAGGTCTCGAGCAGTACTTC. It specifies CASSQSRVQGLEQYF.